This entry lists 16 T cell receptor beta chains sequenced from one sample in a study of T-cell memory formation after mild COVID-19. From the 5' RACE reads, TCRdb called clonotypes with MiXCR, one entry per CDR3 protein. The repertoire has around 390,000 distinct CDR3 sequences, roughly 15% of them found once; the top ten carry approximately 21%. Material for sequencing was PBMCs or a T cell subset sorted from them (not recorded which). The receptors stem from a man between 18 and 29 years old who had mild COVID-19 (a few samples of this study predate the infection). Cell type and time point are not known.

This clonotype was found a few times. The rearrangement uses TRBV7-9 and TRBJ1-2; no definite D call. The CDR3 is 13 residues long. Germline V gene data show CDR1 as SEHNR and CDR2 as FQNEAQ (reference sequence). Trimming removed 6 bases at V and 4 bases at J, with 12 bases between. CDR3: CASSTSRPYGYTF. The CDR3 DNA reads as TGTGCCAGCAGTACTTCCAGGCCCTATGGCTACACCTTC.

V is TRBV6-5 and J is TRBJ1-5; the D gene is possibly TRBD1 (6 bases). Germline loops: CDR1 MNHEY, CDR2 SVGAGI. V was clipped by 6 bases and J by 9 bases, with 15 bases between them. The CDR3 runs to 13 residues. As DNA, the CDR3 is TGTGCCAGCAGCCCCCGGGGGCGAGCGCCCCAGCATTTT. Translating gives CASSPRGRAPQHF.

The chain has TRBV18 and TRBJ2-7, with a tentative D call TRBD2 (6 bases). The CDR3 runs 16 residues. With 5 bases removed from V and 2 bases from J, the gap between germline ends came to 19 bases. CDR1 and CDR2 from the germline V gene are KGHSH and LQKENI. This chain's CDR3 is CASSSSGRGSTYEQYF. As DNA, the CDR3 is TGTGCCAGCTCATCATCCGGACGGGGGTCCACCTACGAGCAGTACTTC.

The chain uses TRBV24-1 and TRBJ2-5; 9 nucleotides line up with TRBD1. V gave up 9 bases and J gave up 4 bases; unmatched junction bases: 5. Germline V gene sequence: CDR1 KGHDR, CDR2 SFDVKD. The CDR3 loop spans 13 amino acids. CDR3 in amino acids: CATERQGGETQYF. The CDR3 coding sequence is TGTGCCACCGAAAGACAGGGGGGAGAGACCCAGTACTTC.

This chain joins TRBV2 and TRBJ1-1; D call uncertain. Germline-derived CDR1 and CDR2 are SNHLY and FYNNEI. The CDR3 runs 13 residues. Deletions cut 5 bases from V and 0 bases from J, with 7 bases between. CDR3 sequence: CASSRHLNTEAFF. CDR3 sequence (DNA): TGTGCCAGCAGTCGTCACCTGAACACTGAAGCTTTCTTT.

This clonotype was counted ten times or more. V gene TRBV20-1 combines with J gene TRBJ2-4; D tentatively reads TRBD1 or TRBD2 (5 bases each). Germline assignment: CDR1 DFQATT and CDR2 SNEGSKA (reference sequence). Between the trimmed V and J ends, which lost 6 bases and 4 bases, there was a span of 19 bases. There are 15 residues in the CDR3. CDR3 protein: CSAQAPGTGKNIQYF. Here the CDR3 DNA reads TGCAGTGCCCAGGCCCCGGGGACGGGAAAAAACATTCAGTACTTC.

This clonotype was counted ten times or more. This chain joins TRBV7-9 and TRBJ2-3; no definite D call. CDR3 size: 14 residues. CDR1 is SEHNR, CDR2 FQNEAQ, per germline (reference sequence). V was clipped by 0 bases and J by 2 bases, with 6 bases between them. CDR3: CASSLATHTDTQYF. CDR3 nucleotide sequence: TGTGCCAGCAGCTTAGCCACCCACACAGATACGCAGTATTTT.

This chain joins TRBV11-1 and TRBJ2-1; D may correspond to TRBD1 or TRBD2 (5 bases each). Germline CDR1 and CDR2: SGHAT and FQDESV (reference sequence). The ends were cut back, 1 base at V and 4 bases at J, with 14 bases in the middle. The CDR3 is 16 residues long. The CDR3 loop reads CASSLGGGVRYNEQFF. CDR3 DNA: TGTGCCAGCAGCTTAGGTGGGGGTGTTCGGTACAATGAGCAGTTCTTC.

In its sample, this clonotype was seen many times. The chain carries TRBV4-3 and TRBJ2-3; 14 bases are a match to TRBD2. This CDR3 is built from 17 residues. After removal of 4 bases from V and 5 bases from J, the junction contained 8 bases not matched to a gene. CDR1 and CDR2 (germline): LGHNA, YSLEER. The DNA of the CDR3 is TGCGCCAGCAGCCTTTTGACTAGCGGGGGGGTAGTAGATACGCAGTATTTT. Translation gives CASSLLTSGGVVDTQYF.

This clonotype appeared many times. This rearrangement joins TRBV7-2 to TRBJ2-7; TRBD2 matches at 7 bases. This CDR3 has 15 amino acids. Germline V CDR1 and CDR2: SGHTA, FQGNSA. V shed 1 base, J shed 0 bases, and the junction held 3 bases outside the gene matches. The CDR3 sequence: CASSLVGGSSYEQYF. The DNA for the CDR3 is TGTGCCAGCAGCTTAGTGGGAGGGAGCTCCTACGAGCAGTACTTC. Supplemented by reference TRBV7-2 and TRBJ2-7, the full variable domain reads GAGVSQSPSNKVTEKGKDVELRCDPISGHTALYWYRQSLGQGLEFLIYFQGNSAPDKSGLPSDRFSAERTGGSVSTLTIQRTQQEDSAVYLCASSLVGGSSYEQYFGPGTRLTVT.

J is TRBJ2-1 and V is TRBV24-1; D is undetermined. Germline values: CDR1 KGHDR, CDR2 SFDVKD. This CDR3 spans 11 amino acids. Trimming left V 9 bases short and J 5 bases short, with 7 bases between. The CDR3 reads CATGRNNEQFF. DNA of the CDR3: TGTGCCACCGGCCGTAACAATGAGCAGTTCTTC.

This clonotype was seen only a few times. As DNA, the CDR3 is TGTGCCAGCAGCGGACAGGCGAGCTCCTACAATGAGCAGTTCTTC. Amino acids: CASSGQASSYNEQFF. The chain joins TRBV9 to TRBJ2-1; a weak D match, TRBD1 (6 bases). Germline V gives CDR1 SGDLS, CDR2 YYNGEE. The CDR3 has 15 amino acids. V lost 3 bases and J 0 bases, leaving 10 bases between the germline ends.

The chain recombines TRBV5-1 with TRBJ2-2, with D possibly being TRBD1 (5 bases). In germline, CDR1 is SGHRS, CDR2 YFSETQ. The CDR3 is 15 residues long. V was trimmed by 1 base and J by 1 base, leaving 8 bases between them. The CDR3 sequence: CASSLLDMNTGELFF. The CDR3 bases are TGCGCCAGCAGCTTGTTGGACATGAACACCGGGGAGCTGTTTTTT.

This rearrangement joins TRBV7-8 to TRBJ2-7; D gene ambiguous. Germline assignment: CDR1 SGHVS and CDR2 FQNEAQ. The CDR3 has 16 amino acids. Trimming removed 0 bases at V and 3 bases at J, with 15 bases between. The CDR3 protein is CASSLAQDEFHYEQYV. CDR3 coding DNA: TGTGCCAGCAGCTTAGCGCAAGACGAGTTCCACTACGAGCAGTACGTC.

This chain joins TRBV15 and TRBJ1-2; unclear D gene. Trimming took off 6 bases at V and 4 bases at J, with 15 bases between the two ends. Per germline, CDR1 LNHNV and CDR2 YYDKDF (reference sequence). The CDR3 length is 14 residues. As DNA, the CDR3 is TGTGCCACCAGAGGCAGCCAGGAAGCCTATGGCTACACCTTC. This encodes CATRGSQEAYGYTF.

This clonotype was picked up a small number of times. V usage is TRBV20-1 and J usage is TRBJ1-2; maybe TRBD1 (5 bases). The germline V gene encodes CDR1 DFQATT and CDR2 SNEGSKA (reference sequence). V was cut by 6 bases and J by 0 bases, with 11 bases left in between. The CDR3 totals 13 residues. The CDR3 here is CSARVVTNYGYTF. The CDR3 nucleotides read TGCAGTGCCAGGGTGGTAACTAACTATGGCTACACCTTC.